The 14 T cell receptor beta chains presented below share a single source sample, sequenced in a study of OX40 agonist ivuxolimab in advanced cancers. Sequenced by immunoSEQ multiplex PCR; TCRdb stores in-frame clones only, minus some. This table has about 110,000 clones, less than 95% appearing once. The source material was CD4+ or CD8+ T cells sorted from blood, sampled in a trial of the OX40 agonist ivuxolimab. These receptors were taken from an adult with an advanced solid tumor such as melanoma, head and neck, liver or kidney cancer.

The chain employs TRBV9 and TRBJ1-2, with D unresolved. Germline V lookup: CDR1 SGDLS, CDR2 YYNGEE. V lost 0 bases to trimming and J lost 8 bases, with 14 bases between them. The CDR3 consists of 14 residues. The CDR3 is CASSVDGLSVGYTF. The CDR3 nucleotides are TGTGCCAGCAGCGTAGATGGTCTGTCGGTAGGCTACACCTTC.

This CDR3 reads CASSHTGVQPQHF. CDR3 nucleotides: TGTGCCAGCAGTCATACAGGGGTTCAGCCCCAGCATTTT. The V gene is TRBV27, the J gene TRBJ1-5; 7 bases align to TRBD1. The CDR3 contains 13 residues. The V gene end was trimmed by 5 bases and the J gene end by 6 bases; junction bases not matched to a gene: 4. Germline V CDR1 and CDR2: MNHEY, SMNVEV (reference sequence).

The CDR3 DNA is TGTGCCAGCAGCTTTTCTAGCACAGATACGCAGTATTTT. This translates into CASSFSSTDTQYF. The genes are TRBV5-6 and TRBJ2-3, with no clear D. The germline V and J ends were trimmed by 2 bases and 0 bases, with 4 bases remaining between them. Germline V lookup: CDR1 SGHDT, CDR2 YYEEEE. The CDR3 runs to 13 residues.

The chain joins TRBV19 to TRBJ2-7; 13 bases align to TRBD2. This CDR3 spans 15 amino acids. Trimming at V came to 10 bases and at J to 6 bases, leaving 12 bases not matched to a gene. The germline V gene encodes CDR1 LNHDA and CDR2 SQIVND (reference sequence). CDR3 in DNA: TGTGCCACCGAGGCGGGACTAGCGGGGCCTAGCGAGCAGTACTTC. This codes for CATEAGLAGPSEQYF. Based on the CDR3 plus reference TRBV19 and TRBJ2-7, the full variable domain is DGGITQSPKYLFRKEGQNVTLSCEQNLNHDAMYWYRQDPGQGLRLIYYSQIVNDFQKGDIAEGYSVSREKKESFPLTVTSAQKNPTAFYLCATEAGLAGPSEQYFGPGTRLTVT.

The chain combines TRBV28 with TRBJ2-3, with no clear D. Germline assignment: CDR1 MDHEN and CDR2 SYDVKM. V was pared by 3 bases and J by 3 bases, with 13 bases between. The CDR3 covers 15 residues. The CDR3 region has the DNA TGTGCCAGCAGTTTGGGGTCCCATCCAACAGATACGCAGTATTTT. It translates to CASSLGSHPTDTQYF.

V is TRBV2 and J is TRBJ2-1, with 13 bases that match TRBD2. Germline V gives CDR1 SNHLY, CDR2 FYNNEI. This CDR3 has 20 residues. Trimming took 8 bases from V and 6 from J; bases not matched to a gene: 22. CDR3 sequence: CASPGGRGTKRLAGGNEQFF. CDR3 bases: TGTGCCAGCCCGGGTGGACGTGGAACAAAAAGACTAGCGGGAGGCAATGAGCAGTTCTTC.

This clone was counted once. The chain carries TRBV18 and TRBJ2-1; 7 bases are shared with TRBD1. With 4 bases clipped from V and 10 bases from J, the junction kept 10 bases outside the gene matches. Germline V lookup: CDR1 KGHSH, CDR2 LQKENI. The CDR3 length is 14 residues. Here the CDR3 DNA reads TGTGCCAGCTCACTAGGACAGGTATCAAACGAGCAGTTCTTC. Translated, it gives CASSLGQVSNEQFF.

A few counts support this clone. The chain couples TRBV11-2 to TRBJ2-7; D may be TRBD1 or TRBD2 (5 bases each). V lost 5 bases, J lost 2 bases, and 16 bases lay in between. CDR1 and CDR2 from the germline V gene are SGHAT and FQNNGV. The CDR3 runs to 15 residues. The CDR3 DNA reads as TGTGCCAGCAGCCTCCCCGGGTTGGGGGCCTACGAGCAGTACTTC. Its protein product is CASSLPGLGAYEQYF.

Written as DNA, the CDR3 is TGTGCCAGCAGCATGGAGGCAGGGGCCTACCAGGGGACCCAGTACTTC. Translation gives CASSMEAGAYQGTQYF. The chain combines TRBV7-2 with TRBJ2-5, with D possibly being TRBD1 (6 bases). Germline CDR1 is SGHTA and CDR2 is FQGNSA. Between the trimmed V and J ends, which lost 5 bases and 7 bases, there was a span of 23 bases. The CDR3 covers 16 residues.

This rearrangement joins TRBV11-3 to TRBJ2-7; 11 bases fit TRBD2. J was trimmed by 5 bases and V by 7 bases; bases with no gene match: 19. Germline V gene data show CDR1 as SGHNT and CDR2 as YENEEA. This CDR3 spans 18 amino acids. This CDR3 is CASILRGDSGRARDEQYF. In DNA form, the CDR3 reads TGTGCCAGCATCCTACGGGGGGATAGCGGGAGGGCCCGGGACGAGCAGTACTTC.

CDR3: CASSPPSGSRGDYF. For the CDR3, the DNA is TGTGCCAGCTCACCACCGAGCGGGAGTAGGGGCGATTATTTT. V usage is TRBV18 and J usage is TRBJ2-3; 8 nucleotides align to TRBD2. The CDR3 length is 14 residues. CDR1 KGHSH and CDR2 LQKENI come from the germline V gene. The V gene end was trimmed by 0 bases and the J gene end by 15 bases; junction bases not matched to a gene: 11.

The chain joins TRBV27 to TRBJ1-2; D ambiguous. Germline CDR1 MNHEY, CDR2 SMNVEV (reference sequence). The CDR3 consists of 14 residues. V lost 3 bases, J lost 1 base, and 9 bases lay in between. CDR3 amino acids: CASSLNGDNYGYTF. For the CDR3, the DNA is TGTGCCAGCAGTTTGAACGGGGATAACTATGGCTACACCTTC.

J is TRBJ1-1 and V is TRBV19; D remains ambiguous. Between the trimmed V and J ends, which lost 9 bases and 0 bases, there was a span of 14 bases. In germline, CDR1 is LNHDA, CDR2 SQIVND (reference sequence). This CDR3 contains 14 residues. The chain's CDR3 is CASLEYKMNTEAFF. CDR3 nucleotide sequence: TGTGCCAGCCTAGAGTACAAAATGAACACTGAAGCTTTCTTT.

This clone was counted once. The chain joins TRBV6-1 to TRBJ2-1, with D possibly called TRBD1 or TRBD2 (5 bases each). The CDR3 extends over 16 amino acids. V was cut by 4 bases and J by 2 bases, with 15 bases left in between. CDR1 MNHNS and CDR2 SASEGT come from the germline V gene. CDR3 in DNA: TGTGCCAGCAGTGCCCTTGGGGACCGAACCTACAATGAGCAGTTCTTC. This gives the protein CASSALGDRTYNEQFF.